Each of the 20 T cell receptor beta chains below was sequenced from the same sample in a study of ipilimumab plus nivolumab after autologous stem cell transplantation. Produced via immunoSEQ multiplex PCR; TCRdb's table is partial and in-frame only. The sample gives around 15,000 clones, about 80% of which show up once; roughly 10% is in the top ten. Here the sequenced sample was PBMCs, taken in a trial of ipilimumab plus nivolumab as post-transplant consolidation. These receptors all come from a male donor with diffuse large B-cell lymphoma.

The gene calls are TRBV6-5 and TRBJ2-1; 11 nucleotides match TRBD2. Trimming cost V 5 bases and J 6 bases; bases outside gene matches: 6. The CDR3 consists of 15 residues. The germline CDR1 and CDR2 sequences are MNHEY and SVGAGI. As DNA, the CDR3 is TGTGCCAGCAGTCTAGTAGCGGGGGGGCTCAATGAGCAGTTCTTC. Its protein is CASSLVAGGLNEQFF.

V and J are TRBV19 and TRBJ2-1; possibly TRBD1 for D (6 bases). Germline V gene lookup returns CDR1 LNHDA and CDR2 SQIVND (reference sequence). The CDR3 spans 13 residues. V was cut by 8 bases and J by 8 bases, with 16 bases left in between. The CDR3 loop reads CASATAQGYEQFF. The CDR3 DNA follows: TGTGCCAGTGCAACCGCGCAGGGGTATGAGCAGTTCTTC.

V and J are TRBV2 and TRBJ2-7; 7 nucleotides align to TRBD1. CDR3 size: 15 residues. CDR1 and CDR2 (germline): SNHLY, FYNNEI. The V gene end was trimmed by 7 bases and the J gene end by 3 bases; junction bases not matched to a gene: 12. CDR3 sequence: CASTNDRVRLYEQYF. CDR3 in DNA: TGTGCCAGCACCAACGACAGGGTCAGGCTCTACGAGCAGTACTTC. Combining the CDR3 with reference TRBV2 and TRBJ2-7 gives the whole variable domain EPEVTQTPSHQVTQMGQEVILRCVPISNHLYFYWYRQILGQKVEFLVSFYNNEISEKSEIFDDQFSVERPDGSNFTLKIRSTKLEDSAMYFCASTNDRVRLYEQYFGPGTRLTVT.

The chain couples TRBV2 to TRBJ1-2; D remains unclear. The length of the CDR3 is 14 residues. Between the trimmed V and J ends, which lost 3 bases and 8 bases, there was a span of 16 bases. Germline V gene lookup returns CDR1 SNHLY and CDR2 FYNNEI. The CDR3 sequence: CASSEVSPSRGYTF. CDR3 DNA: TGTGCCAGCAGTGAGGTCAGCCCCTCGAGGGGCTACACCTTC.

This clone was found a few times. The chain couples TRBV7-2 to TRBJ2-2; tentative D call: TRBD2 (5 bases). CDR3 size: 15 residues. The ends were cut back, 2 bases at V and 2 bases at J, with 9 bases in the middle. Germline V gene sequence: CDR1 SGHTA, CDR2 FQGNSA. The chain's CDR3 is CASSLHPGNTGELFF. In DNA, the CDR3 is TGTGCCAGCAGCTTACATCCGGGAAACACCGGGGAGCTGTTTTTT. Full variable domain (outside the CDR3, taken from reference TRBV7-2 and TRBJ2-2): GAGVSQSPSNKVTEKGKDVELRCDPISGHTALYWYRQSLGQGLEFLIYFQGNSAPDKSGLPSDRFSAERTGGSVSTLTIQRTQQEDSAVYLCASSLHPGNTGELFFGEGSRLTVL.

V gene TRBV7-9 combines with J gene TRBJ2-1, with 8 bases fitting TRBD2. There are 15 residues in the CDR3. Per the germline V gene, CDR1 is SEHNR and CDR2 is FQNEAQ (reference sequence). Trimming cost V 5 bases and J 9 bases; bases outside gene matches: 12. CDR3 coding DNA: TGTGCCAGCAGCCACCCCGGGAGGGTAGGCCCTGAGCAGTTCTTC. Translating gives CASSHPGRVGPEQFF.

This clone occurred a few times. The chain combines TRBV7-2 with TRBJ1-6, with D unresolved. CDR1 and CDR2 from the germline V gene are SGHTA and FQGNSA. The CDR3 contains 11 residues. Trimming left V 4 bases short and J 8 bases short, with 3 bases between. CDR3 DNA sequence: TGTGCCAGCAGCTGGGATTCACCCCTCCACTTT. It is translated as CASSWDSPLHF.

The sample holds a few counts of this clone. The chain combines TRBV2 with TRBJ2-7; no clear D gene. The length of the CDR3 is 12 residues. The germline V gene encodes CDR1 SNHLY and CDR2 FYNNEI. The germline V and J ends were trimmed by 7 bases and 2 bases, with 9 bases remaining between them. This CDR3 is CASTGGAYEQYF. Here the CDR3 DNA reads TGTGCCAGCACTGGCGGAGCCTACGAGCAGTACTTC.

V and J are TRBV7-2 and TRBJ2-7; 12 bases match TRBD2. The CDR3 contains 16 residues. CDR1 SGHTA and CDR2 FQGNSA come from the germline V gene. J lost 2 bases, V lost 5 bases, and 7 bases had no gene match. Here the CDR3 reads CASSLRTSGVAYEQYF. The CDR3, as DNA: TGTGCCAGCAGCCTTAGGACTAGCGGGGTGGCCTACGAGCAGTACTTC. Complete variable domain (other parts from reference TRBV7-2 and TRBJ2-7): GAGVSQSPSNKVTEKGKDVELRCDPISGHTALYWYRQSLGQGLEFLIYFQGNSAPDKSGLPSDRFSAERTGGSVSTLTIQRTQQEDSAVYLCASSLRTSGVAYEQYFGPGTRLTVT.

Details on this clone: The junction departs from the called germline gene at one end, perhaps through a read error. The chain links TRBV7-2 to TRBJ1-2; D is perhaps TRBD1 (5 bases). Germline lookup yields CDR1 SGHTA and CDR2 FQGNSA. The CDR3 loop spans 13 amino acids. The CDR3 nucleotides are TGTGCCAGCAGCTGGGGCGGCCTATCCACGGGGGACTTC. Its translation: CASSWGGLSTGDF.

This chain connects TRBV7-2 to TRBJ2-5, with 7 bases aligning to TRBD2. The CDR3 spans 15 residues. The trim removed 5 bases at V and 5 bases at J, leaving 11 bases unmatched. The V gene's germline CDR1 is SGHTA and CDR2 FQGNSA. This CDR3 is CASSISGSPAETQYF. CDR3 in DNA: TGTGCCAGCAGCATTAGCGGGTCCCCTGCGGAGACCCAGTACTTC.

In its sample, this clone was seen a few times. The CDR3 reads CSVVLLEAFF. CDR3 in DNA: TGCAGCGTGGTTCTGTTGGAAGCTTTCTTT. The chain has TRBV29-1 and TRBJ1-1; D is unclear. V lost 6 bases, J lost 8 bases, and 10 bases lay in between. This CDR3 is built from 10 residues. The germline V gene has CDR1 SQVTM and CDR2 ANQGSEA.

The chain is built from TRBV5-1 and TRBJ2-3; TRBD1 aligns across 10 bases. The germline V gene encodes CDR1 SGHRS and CDR2 YFSETQ. The V gene end was trimmed by 4 bases and the J gene end by 4 bases; junction bases not matched to a gene: 3. The CDR3 runs to 14 residues. This CDR3 is CASSQGQGPDTQYF. Here the CDR3 DNA reads TGCGCCAGCAGCCAGGGACAGGGGCCAGATACGCAGTATTTT.

J is TRBJ2-3 and V is TRBV5-6, with 14 nucleotides matching TRBD2. Germline values: CDR1 SGHDT, CDR2 YYEEEE. Trimming removed 0 bases from V and 1 base from J; junction bases left unmatched: 1. The CDR3 spans 17 residues. The CDR3 sequence is CASSLGGLAGGTDTQYF. The CDR3 bases are TGTGCCAGCAGCTTGGGGGGACTAGCGGGGGGCACAGATACGCAGTATTTT.

CDR3 DNA sequence: TGTGCCAGCAGCCTCCGGACTAGCGGGGGGGCAAATGAGCAGTTCTTC. Amino acid sequence: CASSLRTSGGANEQFF. The chain joins TRBV9 to TRBJ2-1, with 15 bases identical to TRBD2. Trimming removed 4 bases from V and 7 bases from J; junction bases left unmatched: 6. CDR3 length: 16 residues. Per germline, CDR1 SGDLS and CDR2 YYNGEE.

The chain employs TRBV5-6 and TRBJ2-2; D not certain. V lost 5 bases to trimming and J lost 3 bases, with 17 bases between them. CDR1 SGHDT and CDR2 YYEEEE come from the germline V gene. The CDR3 contains 16 residues. Written as DNA, the CDR3 is TGTGCCAGCAGTCGTGGCCCTGGGTACGACACCGGGGAGCTGTTTTTT. Translating gives CASSRGPGYDTGELFF.

The chain is built from TRBV5-1 and TRBJ1-2; 8 nucleotides line up with TRBD1. Germline loops: CDR1 SGHRS, CDR2 YFSETQ. The CDR3 spans 14 residues. After removal of 4 bases from V and 8 bases from J, the junction contained 10 bases not matched to a gene. CDR3 coding DNA: TGCGCCAGCAGCATCGGACAGGGCGGTGAGGGCTACACCTTC. This translates into CASSIGQGGEGYTF.

The V gene is TRBV5-6, the J gene TRBJ2-7; D assignment may be TRBD1 or TRBD2 (5 bases each). The CDR3 consists of 12 residues. V was cut by 1 base and J by 5 bases, with 7 bases left in between. Per the germline V gene, CDR1 is SGHDT and CDR2 is YYEEEE. CDR3 region: CASSLRGDEQYF. CDR3 DNA: TGTGCCAGCAGCTTGAGAGGGGACGAGCAGTACTTC.

The chain uses TRBV2 and TRBJ2-5; 7 bases fit TRBD1. The junction had 12 bases not matched to a gene; V was cut back by 6 bases and J by 5 bases. In germline, CDR1 is SNHLY, CDR2 FYNNEI. This CDR3 spans 15 amino acids. The CDR3 here is CASRDGTALRETQYF. The CDR3 region has the DNA TGTGCCAGCAGGGACGGGACAGCCCTCAGGGAGACCCAGTACTTC.

This clone is labeled medium-sized. V is TRBV5-1 and J is TRBJ1-2; the D is unclear. Germline CDR1 and CDR2: SGHRS and YFSETQ. The CDR3 is made up of 16 amino acids. V gave up 4 bases and J gave up 2 bases, with 18 bases separating them. DNA for the CDR3: TGCGCCAGCAGCCTGGACCCGCGGGGATGGAACTATGGCTACACCTTC. Translating gives CASSLDPRGWNYGYTF.